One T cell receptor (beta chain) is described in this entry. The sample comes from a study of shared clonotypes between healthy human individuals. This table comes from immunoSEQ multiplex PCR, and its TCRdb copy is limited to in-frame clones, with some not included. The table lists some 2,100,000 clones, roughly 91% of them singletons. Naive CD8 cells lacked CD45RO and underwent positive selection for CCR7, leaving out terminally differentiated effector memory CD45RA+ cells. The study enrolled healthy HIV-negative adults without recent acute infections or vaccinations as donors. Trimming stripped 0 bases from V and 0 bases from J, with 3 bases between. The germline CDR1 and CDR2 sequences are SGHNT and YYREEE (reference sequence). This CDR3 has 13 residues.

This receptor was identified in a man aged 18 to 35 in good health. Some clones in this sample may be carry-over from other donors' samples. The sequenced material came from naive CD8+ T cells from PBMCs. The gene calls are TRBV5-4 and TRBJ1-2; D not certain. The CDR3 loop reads CASSLDANYGYTF. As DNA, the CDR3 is TGTGCCAGCAGCTTGGATGCTAACTATGGCTACACCTTC.